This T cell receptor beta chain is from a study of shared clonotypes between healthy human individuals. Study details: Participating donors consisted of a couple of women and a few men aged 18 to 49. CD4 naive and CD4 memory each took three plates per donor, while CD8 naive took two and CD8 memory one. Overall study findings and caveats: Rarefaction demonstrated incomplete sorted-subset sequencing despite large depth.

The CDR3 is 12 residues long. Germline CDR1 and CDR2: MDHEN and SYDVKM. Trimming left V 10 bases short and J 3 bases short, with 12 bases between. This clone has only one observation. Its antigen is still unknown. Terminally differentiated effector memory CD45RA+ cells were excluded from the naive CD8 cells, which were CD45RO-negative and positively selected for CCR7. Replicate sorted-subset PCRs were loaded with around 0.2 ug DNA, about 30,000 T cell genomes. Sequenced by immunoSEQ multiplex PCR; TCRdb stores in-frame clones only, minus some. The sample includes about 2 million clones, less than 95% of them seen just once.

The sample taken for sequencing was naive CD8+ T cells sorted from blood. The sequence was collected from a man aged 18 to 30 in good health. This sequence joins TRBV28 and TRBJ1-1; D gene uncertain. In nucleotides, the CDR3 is TGTGCCACCTATAGGACCTACACTGAAGCTTTCTTT. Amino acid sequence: CATYRTYTEAFF.